The table lists the clone carrying this T cell receptor beta chain with a few counts. Antigen: not known. The PCR used 60 Vbeta and 13 Jbeta primers. The protocol was immunoSEQ multiplex PCR, while the TCRdb copy is restricted to in-frame clones and leaves out a portion. The data contain about 220,000 clones, approximately 79% of them singletons. The entry originates in a study of cytomegalovirus exposure and HLA in healthy donors. The V gene's germline CDR1 is LGHNA and CDR2 YSLEER. The CDR3 contains 15 residues. The ends were cut back, 2 bases at V and 4 bases at J, with 11 bases in the middle. Study-level points and caveats: For most TCR beta V segments, an earlier analysis put the productive rate at about 87% or about 30% of the time. The study put around 180 TCR beta chains on its list as cytomegalovirus-associated. The authors confirmed in vitro that three CMV-associated chains were specific for CMV antigens.

Input material: PBMCs. The chain recombines TRBV4-3 with TRBJ2-2; D is perhaps TRBD1 (5 bases). The TCR sequence derives from a male donor in good health and CMV-seronegative. CDR3 region: CASSQRWQGTGELFF. CDR3 coding DNA: TGCGCCAGCAGCCAAAGGTGGCAGGGCACCGGGGAGCTGTTTTTT.